The rows below give T cell receptor beta chains drawn from one sample of a study of brain T cells in children with intractable seizures. TCRdb keeps only in-frame clones here, not all; method: immunoSEQ multiplex PCR. The sample holds more than 40,000 clones, around 90% seen once. This specimen consisted of peripheral blood, obtained at surgery. The receptors here all came from a girl between 2 and 10 years old with tuberous sclerosis and intractable seizures. Both conserved end residues are part of each CDR3. The D gene is left open where the match is weak. Expanded clones get a size class; other rows say once, few or many, or leave the size out.

>TRBV25-1|.|TRBJ1-3|.
CASSERGASGNTIYF
TGTGCCAGCAGTGAGAGGGGGGCCTCTGGAAACACCATATATTTT
>TRBV6-5|.|TRBJ2-7|TRBD1
CASSRDRVSYEQYF
TGTGCCAGCAGCCGGGACAGGGTATCCTACGAGCAGTACTTC
>TRBV2|.|TRBJ2-3|.
CASGAQGWVPDTQYF
TGTGCCAGCGGGGCACAAGGATGGGTACCAGATACGCAGTATTTT
>TRBV5-1|.|TRBJ1-1|.
CASSSWDVGGTEAFF
TGCGCCAGCAGTTCTTGGGACGTCGGGGGCACTGAAGCTTTCTTT
>TRBV27|.|TRBJ2-1|.
CASSLFFRPSSYNEQFF
TGTGCCAGCAGTTTATTTTTTAGGCCGAGCTCCTACAATGAGCAGTTCTTC
>TRBV10-1|.|TRBJ1-1|.
CASSESRATEAFF
TGCGCCAGCAGTGAGTCGCGGGCCACTGAAGCTTTCTTT
>TRBV7-3|.|TRBJ2-3|.
CASSLGQRGTDTQYF
TGTGCCAGCAGCTTAGGCCAACGGGGCACAGATACGCAGTATTTT
>TRBV2|once|TRBJ2-5|.
CASTEVGSATQYF
TGTGCCAGCACCGAAGTGGGTAGCGCGACCCAGTACTTC
>TRBV19|few|TRBJ2-7|TRBD1
CASSSGQVSYEQYF
TGTGCCAGTAGTTCGGGACAGGTCTCCTACGAGCAGTACTTC
>TRBV18|.|TRBJ1-4|TRBD1
CASSPQQGAGEKLFF
TGTGCCAGCTCACCACAACAGGGGGCCGGTGAAAAACTGTTTTTT
>TRBV7-6|.|TRBJ1-6|.
CASSLGSLGNSPLHF
TGTGCCAGCAGCTTAGGGAGTCTGGGTAATTCACCCCTCCACTTT
>TRBV24-1|.|TRBJ1-2|.
CATSDGGPLGGYTF
TGTGCCACCAGTGATGGTGGACCCCTAGGGGGCTACACCTTC
>TRBV4-1|.|TRBJ2-7|.
CASSPPGTHYEQYF
TGCGCCAGCAGCCCCCCGGGGACCCACTACGAGCAGTACTTC
>TRBV11-2|.|TRBJ1-1|.
CASSLTRGSNTEAFF
TGTGCCAGCAGCTTAACTAGAGGTTCCAACACTGAAGCTTTCTTT
>TRBV11-2|.|TRBJ2-5|TRBD2
CASSHGTSVPYQETQYF
TGTGCCAGCAGCCATGGGACTAGCGTACCCTACCAAGAGACCCAGTACTTC
>TRBV13|.|TRBJ2-1|TRBD2
CASRSGTNYNEQFF
TGTGCCAGCAGATCCGGGACTAACTACAATGAGCAGTTCTTC
>TRBV21-1|.|TRBJ2-3|.
CASSKVKNSRKTDTQYF
TGTGCCAGCAGCAAAGTAAAAAACAGTAGGAAAACAGATACGCAGTATTTT
>TRBV7-9|.|TRBJ2-4|.
CASSPPPGTAKNIQYF
TGTGCCAGCAGCCCTCCGCCAGGGACAGCCAAAAACATTCAGTACTTC
>TRBV30|.|TRBJ2-3|.
CAWTHADTQYF
TGTGCCTGGACGCATGCGGATACGCAGTATTTT
>TRBV11-3|.|TRBJ2-5|.
CASRWGLQETQYF
TGTGCCAGCAGATGGGGACTGCAAGAGACCCAGTACTTC
>TRBV4-1|.|TRBJ2-4|.
CASSLWTVMNIQYF
TGCGCCAGCAGCCTTTGGACAGTGATGAACATTCAGTACTTC
>TRBV9|.|TRBJ1-1|.
CASSDTGLETEAFF
TGTGCCAGCAGCGATACAGGGCTGGAAACTGAAGCTTTCTTT
>TRBV9|.|TRBJ1-1|.
CASSPLRVDSTEAFF
TGTGCCAGCAGCCCCCTCAGGGTGGATAGCACTGAAGCTTTCTTT
>TRBV7-3|.|TRBJ2-3|.
CASSLGTDTDTQYF
TGTGCCAGCAGCTTAGGGACTGACACAGATACGCAGTATTTT
>TRBV5-4|.|TRBJ2-5|.
CASSFLTGFQETQYF
TGTGCCAGCAGCTTTCTAACAGGCTTTCAAGAGACCCAGTACTTC
>TRBV19|.|TRBJ1-3|.
CASSLGSYSGNTIYF
TGTGCCAGTAGTCTGGGGTCCTACTCTGGAAACACCATATATTTT
>TRBV19|.|TRBJ2-1|TRBD1
CASSTLARQGDEQFF
TGTGCCAGTAGTACCTTAGCCAGACAGGGAGATGAGCAGTTCTTC
>TRBV27|.|TRBJ2-6|TRBD2
CASSPRVELASGRAGANVLTF
TGTGCCAGCAGTCCAAGAGTAGAGTTGGCTAGCGGAAGAGCTGGGGCCAACGTCCTGACTTTC
>TRBV11-2|.|TRBJ2-1|.
CASSLHGGNSYNEQFF
TGTGCCAGCAGCCTCCACGGGGGAAACTCGTACAATGAGCAGTTCTTC
>TRBV5-4|.|TRBJ1-2|.
CASSLATTSWYGYTF
TGTGCCAGCAGCTTGGCGACAACGAGCTGGTATGGCTACACCTTC
>TRBV11-2|.|TRBJ2-3|.
CASSLVSVTDTQYF
TGTGCCAGCAGCTTAGTAAGCGTTACAGATACGCAGTATTTT
>TRBV19|.|TRBJ1-3|.
CASRSPNSGNTIYF
TGTGCCAGTAGGTCTCCGAACTCTGGAAACACCATATATTTT
>TRBV19|.|TRBJ2-3|TRBD2
CASSDLAGSGTDTQYF
TGTGCCAGTAGTGATCTAGCGGGGAGTGGGACAGATACGCAGTATTTT
>TRBV6-2/TRBV6-3|.|TRBJ1-1|.
CASSYLGGRARTPRENTEAFF
TGTGCCAGCAGTTACTTGGGGGGGAGGGCCAGGACACCCAGAGAGAACACTGAAGCTTTCTTT
>TRBV12-2|.|TRBJ1-4|.
CASRKRGQLPYNEKLFF
TGTGCAAGTCGCAAACGGGGACAGCTTCCTTATAATGAAAAACTGTTTTTT
>TRBV6-5|.|TRBJ2-1|.
CASSYSGTYSPNEQFF
TGTGCCAGCAGTTACTCTGGGACATACAGTCCCAATGAGCAGTTCTTC
>TRBV5-1|.|TRBJ1-1|.
CASSSNQGNTEAFF
TGCGCCAGCAGCTCGAACCAGGGGAACACTGAAGCTTTCTTT